These 25 T cell receptor beta chains share one sample of origin, sequenced in a study of vaccination and CD4 T cells after COVID-19 (dated by TCRdb to between 2021 and 2024). The library relied on PCR. The sequencer was an Illumina iSeq 100. TCR sequencing of DNA from cultured CD4+ T cells used the Oncomine TCR Beta short-read assay at the Johns Hopkins FTIC core. TCRdb ran its own pipeline on the public reads, namely fastp trimming at Q25 and MiXCR clone calling, and kept in-frame beta chains. Entries that share a CDR3 protein sequence are merged under the most common genes and DNA. The sample contains 20,000 to 25,000 distinct CDR3 sequences, 35% to 40% of them found a single time. Of the sample, approximately 4.5% falls within the top ten clones. Their recognized antigens are unknown. The sample's treatment or condition, from its label and the paper: approximately nine-day PBMC culture with coronavirus spike peptide pools or control peptides (ViraFEST assay).

This specimen was CD4+ T cells from blood, cultured in vitro, taken before SARS-CoV-2 vaccination. The receptors come from a human donor who had recovered from COVID-19.

The chain joins TRBV1 to TRBJ1-2; the table's D gene call, TRBD1, was not cross checked with the DNA. TRBV1 is a recognized pseudogene. The CDR3 contains 15 residues. The CDR3: CTSLPPAGSAYGYTF. The CDR3 region has the DNA TGCACCAGTCTGCCCCCGGCCGGTTCCGCCTATGGCTACACCTTC.

The chain is built from TRBV11-2 and TRBJ2-5; possible D gene TRBD2, 6 bases. Trimming shortened V by 2 bases and J by 1 base, and 8 bases separated the two germline ends. The CDR3 contains 14 residues. CDR1 is SGHAT, CDR2 FQNNGV, per germline. The DNA of the CDR3 is TGTGCCAGCAGCTTAATGACTAGCCAAGAGACCCAGTACTTC. Translating gives CASSLMTSQETQYF.

This chain links TRBV2 with TRBJ2-2, with D perhaps matching TRBD1 (5 bases). The CDR3 is made up of 16 amino acids. V was clipped by 3 bases and J by 6 bases, with 17 bases between them. Per germline, CDR1 SNHLY and CDR2 FYNNEI. DNA of the CDR3: TGTGCCAGCAGTGAGAAGGAGCAGGGAATATCCGGGGAGCTGTTTTTT. Its protein product is CASSEKEQGISGELFF.

This clonotype was observed a handful of times. The CDR3 sequence: CASSAGSPGDTQYF. In DNA, the CDR3 is TGTGCCAGCAGCGCGGGTAGCCCAGGGGATACGCAGTATTTT. The chain has TRBV7-9 and TRBJ2-3, with D perhaps given as TRBD1 or TRBD2 (5 bases each). Germline CDR1 and CDR2: SEHNR and FQNEAQ (reference sequence). The V end lost 5 bases, the J end lost 6 bases, and 15 bases lay between the germline ends. The CDR3 spans 14 residues.

The CDR3 DNA reads as TGTGCCACCGGGACCTTCTCGGGGACTGAAGCTTTCTTT. It translates to CATGTFSGTEAFF. The genes are TRBV10-3 and TRBJ1-1; tentative D call: TRBD1 (5 bases). In germline, CDR1 is ENHRY, CDR2 SYGVKD. The CDR3 totals 13 residues. The V and J ends lost 10 bases and 5 bases respectively, with 17 bases between them.

This chain uses TRBV6-1 with TRBJ1-5; D might be TRBD1 (6 bases). CDR1 is MNHNS and CDR2 is SASEGT in the germline V gene. V gave up 2 bases and J gave up 11 bases, with 16 bases separating them. CDR3 length: 14 residues. The CDR3 loop reads CASSEWGGRAAQHF. The DNA for the CDR3 is TGTGCCAGCAGTGAATGGGGGGGCAGAGCGGCCCAGCATTTT.

This clonotype was seen a handful of times. The chain employs TRBV7-6 and TRBJ2-5; D gene uncertain. CDR3 length equals 15 residues. Trimming stripped 5 bases from V and 3 bases from J, with 16 bases between. Germline V gene lookup returns CDR1 SGHVS and CDR2 FNYEAQ. CDR3 sequence (DNA): TGTGCCAGCAGCCGTGACTGGGATACCAAAGAGACCCAGTACTTC. It yields the protein CASSRDWDTKETQYF.

The chain recombines TRBV19 with TRBJ2-7, with D maybe TRBD2 (6 bases). This CDR3 has 15 residues. Trimming pared 1 base from V and 2 bases from J, leaving 12 bases between. Germline lookup yields CDR1 LNHDA and CDR2 SQIVND (reference sequence). The CDR3 bases are TGTGCCAGTAGTATAGGCGCGGGACGGGCCTACGAGCAGTACTTC. Amino acid sequence: CASSIGAGRAYEQYF.

The V gene is TRBV15, the J gene TRBJ1-1, with D unresolved. V shed 0 bases and J shed 8 bases, with 13 bases lying between them. Germline V gene lookup returns CDR1 LNHNV and CDR2 YYDKDF (reference sequence). The CDR3 totals 14 residues. CDR3: CATSRDLATAEAFF. The CDR3, as DNA: TGTGCCACCAGCAGAGATCTGGCCACAGCGGAAGCTTTCTTT.

As to this clonotype: The conserved phenylalanine or tryptophan normally closing the CDR3 is absent here, so this likely arose from a read error. This chain's CDR3 is CSAPELGGVNTEAFL. The DNA for the CDR3 is TGCAGTGCTCCAGAGTTGGGGGGAGTGAACACTGAAGCTTTCCTT. This chain links TRBV20-1 with TRBJ1-1; D may be TRBD1 (5 bases). CDR3 length equals 15 residues. Germline values: CDR1 DFQATT, CDR2 SNEGSKA (reference sequence). Trimming shortened V by 5 bases and J by 0 bases, and 16 bases separated the two germline ends.

By frequency in the sample, this clonotype is large. The rearrangement uses TRBV6-1 and TRBJ1-2; 10 bases map to TRBD1. V lost 3 bases and J lost 8; bases outside the gene matches: 6. In germline, CDR1 is MNHNS, CDR2 SASEGT. There are 14 residues in the CDR3. In nucleotides, the CDR3 is TGTGCCAGCAGTGACCGAGACAGGGGGCGAGGCTACACCTTC. Translation: CASSDRDRGRGYTF.

This chain links TRBV7-2 with TRBJ2-7; 9 positions agree with TRBD1. The J segment lost 0 bases and the V segment lost 5 bases, leaving 8 bases of the junction unmatched. Germline V gives CDR1 SGHTA, CDR2 FQGNSA. The CDR3 length is 16 residues. The CDR3 loop is CASSTGQGTGSYEQYF. The CDR3 nucleotides read TGTGCCAGCAGCACCGGACAGGGGACGGGCTCCTACGAGCAGTACTTC.

This rearrangement joins TRBV2 to TRBJ2-3, with 13 bases identical to TRBD2. With 1 base clipped from V and 6 bases from J, the junction kept 4 bases outside the gene matches. The CDR3 consists of 16 residues. Germline V gene lookup returns CDR1 SNHLY and CDR2 FYNNEI. This CDR3 is CASSEVLAGGDDTQYF. Written as DNA, the CDR3 is TGTGCCAGCAGTGAAGTACTAGCGGGAGGGGATGATACGCAGTATTTT. The variable domain in full, with the rest retrieved from reference TRBV2 and TRBJ2-3, is EPEVTQTPSHQVTQMGQEVILRCVPISNHLYFYWYRQILGQKVEFLVSFYNNEISEKSEIFDDQFSVERPDGSNFTLKIRSTKLEDSAMYFCASSEVLAGGDDTQYFGPGTRLTVL.

This clonotype was counted only a few times. This sequence joins TRBV20-1 and TRBJ2-7, with unresolved D. The germline V gene has CDR1 DFQATT and CDR2 SNEGSKA (reference sequence). The CDR3 covers 11 residues. The ends were cut back, 3 bases at V and 3 bases at J, with 6 bases in the middle. Here the CDR3 DNA reads TGCAGTGCTAGTCCGGACTACGAGCAGTACTTC. It translates to CSASPDYEQYF.

In this sample, this clonotype turned up a few times. The V and J genes are TRBV28 and TRBJ1-2; 10 bases agree with TRBD1. Looked up from germline, CDR1 is MDHEN and CDR2 is SYDVKM. V trimming: 6 bases; J trimming: 6 bases; junction bases outside the gene matches: 10. This CDR3 is built from 15 residues. The CDR3 sequence is CASSPRQGALDGYTF. The CDR3, as DNA: TGTGCCAGCAGCCCACGACAGGGGGCGCTCGATGGCTACACCTTC.

The genes are TRBV6-2 or TRBV6-3 and TRBJ2-3; TRBD2 might be the D (5 bases). The CDR3 is 16 residues long. V lost 5 bases and J 2 bases, leaving 17 bases between the germline ends. The germline V gene encodes CDR1 MNHEY and CDR2 SVGEGT. The CDR3 sequence is CASSPALTKITDTQYF. DNA for the CDR3: TGTGCCAGCAGTCCCGCTCTGACTAAAATCACAGATACGCAGTATTTT.

The chain carries TRBV4-2 and TRBJ1-5; D gene uncertain. The CDR3 runs to 17 residues. Germline values: CDR1 LGHNA, CDR2 YNFKEQ. The V and J ends lost 0 bases and 11 bases respectively, with 23 bases between them. Here the CDR3 DNA reads TGTGCCAGCAGCCAAGAGACCGGCGGATGGAGTTCTTGGTCCCAGCATTTT. Translated: CASSQETGGWSSWSQHF.

The chain carries TRBV20-1 and TRBJ2-1; TRBD2 might be the D (5 bases). This CDR3 is built from 14 residues. CDR1 is DFQATT and CDR2 is SNEGSKA in the germline V gene (reference sequence). With 3 bases removed from V and 7 bases from J, the gap between germline ends came to 16 bases. CDR3 amino acids: CSARYLGPGNEQFF. The CDR3 DNA follows: TGCAGTGCTAGGTATTTAGGCCCGGGGAATGAGCAGTTCTTC.

The sample holds a few counts of this clonotype. The chain recombines TRBV20-1 with TRBJ2-5, with 8 positions matching TRBD1. Trimming at V came to 0 bases and at J to 4 bases, leaving 1 base not matched to a gene. The CDR3 has 13 residues. CDR1 is DFQATT, CDR2 SNEGSKA, per germline (reference sequence). The CDR3 DNA is TGCAGTGCTAGAGACGACAGGGGAGAGACCCAGTACTTC. Its protein product is CSARDDRGETQYF.

The CDR3 region is CASSLQAISGNTIYF. CDR3 bases: TGTGCCAGCAGCTTACAGGCCATCTCTGGAAACACCATATATTTT. The J gene is TRBJ1-3, the V gene TRBV7-9; D call uncertain. CDR1 is SEHNR and CDR2 is FQNEAQ in the germline V gene (reference sequence). Trimming left V 2 bases short and J 0 bases short, with 8 bases between. This CDR3 is 15 amino acids long.

The chain is built from TRBV6-5 and TRBJ1-1, with D hard to call. Trimming stripped 3 bases from V and 6 bases from J, with 11 bases between. This CDR3 is 13 amino acids long. CDR1 and CDR2 (germline): MNHEY, SVGAGI. The CDR3 is CASSYPGDAEAFF. The CDR3 DNA is TGTGCCAGCAGTTATCCGGGCGACGCTGAAGCTTTCTTT.

This clonotype has a handful of counts. The genes are TRBV6-1 and TRBJ1-2, with 7 bases identical to TRBD1. V lost 5 bases and J lost 7; bases outside the gene matches: 7. The CDR3 totals 13 residues. The germline gives CDR1 MNHNS, CDR2 SASEGT. The CDR3, as DNA: TGTGCCAGCAGTAGACAGGGTAGTGGTGGCTACACCTTC. This translates into CASSRQGSGGYTF.

This clonotype occurred a few times. The chain links TRBV7-2 to TRBJ1-5; 11 bases are shared with TRBD1. The CDR3 totals 15 residues. V was pared by 1 base and J by 6 bases, with 2 bases of the junction left unmatched. Looked up from germline, CDR1 is SGHTA and CDR2 is FQGNSA. The CDR3 DNA sequence: TGTGCCAGCAGCTTAGAGGGGACAGGGGGTCAGCCCCAGCATTTT. Its protein is CASSLEGTGGQPQHF.

The chain recombines TRBV28 with TRBJ1-3; D is unresolved. Per germline, CDR1 MDHEN and CDR2 SYDVKM. The CDR3 has 16 residues. The V end lost 6 bases, the J end lost 4 bases, and 19 bases lay between the germline ends. CDR3 sequence: CASRRRLGKEGNTIYF. The CDR3 DNA sequence: TGTGCCAGCAGGAGAAGGTTAGGGAAAGAAGGAAACACCATATATTTT. The full variable domain, rest sourced from reference TRBV28 and TRBJ1-3, is DVKVTQSSRYLVKRTGEKVFLECVQDMDHENMFWYRQDPGLGLRLIYFSYDVKMKEKGDIPEGYSVSREKKERFSLILESASTNQTSMYLCASRRRLGKEGNTIYFGEGSWLTVV.

This rearrangement joins TRBV27 to TRBJ2-7; TRBD1 matches at 8 bases. Germline V gene lookup returns CDR1 MNHEY and CDR2 SMNVEV (reference sequence). This CDR3 contains 13 residues. Trimming cost V 8 bases and J 5 bases; bases outside gene matches: 8. The CDR3 protein is CASARTGTHEQYF. The CDR3 nucleotides are TGTGCCAGCGCCCGGACAGGGACCCACGAGCAGTACTTC.